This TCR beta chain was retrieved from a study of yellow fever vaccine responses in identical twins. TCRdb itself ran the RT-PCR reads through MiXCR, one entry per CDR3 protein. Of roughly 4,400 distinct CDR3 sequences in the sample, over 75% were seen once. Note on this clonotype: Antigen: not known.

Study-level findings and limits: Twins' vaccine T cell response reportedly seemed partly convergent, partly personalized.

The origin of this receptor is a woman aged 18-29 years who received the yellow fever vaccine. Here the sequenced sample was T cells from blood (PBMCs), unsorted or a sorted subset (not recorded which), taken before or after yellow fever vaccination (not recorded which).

The CDR3 nucleotides are TGTGCCAGCAGTTATCCGGGCTGGCGGGAGCAGTACTTC. Encoded protein: CASSYPGWREQYF. This chain uses TRBV6-5 with TRBJ2-7; D is ambiguous. V was clipped by 3 bases and J by 7 bases, with 13 bases between them. This CDR3 has 13 amino acids. In germline, CDR1 is MNHEY, CDR2 SVGAGI.